These T cell receptor beta chains were read from a single sample in a study of blood T cell repertoires in COVID-19. Profiling relied on immunoSEQ multiplex PCR, and the TCRdb table lists in-frame clones only, not all of them. The sample has a few hundred thousand clones, roughly 85% seen once. The material sequenced was peripheral blood. These receptors were obtained from a young woman with acute or convalescent COVID-19. Both conserved end residues are part of each CDR3. The order of the fields is clone size, V gene, J gene, D gene, CDR3 protein, CDR3 DNA. A D gene is named only where the DNA matches it firmly. Part of the rows lack a size; the others show once, few, many or a class for expanded clones.

clone size: .; V gene: TRBV19; J gene: TRBJ2-2; D gene: TRBD2; CDR3 protein: CASSVPGGSAGELFF; CDR3 DNA: TGTGCCAGTAGTGTGCCGGGGGGTTCGGCCGGGGAGCTGTTTTTT
clone size: .; V gene: TRBV28; J gene: TRBJ2-7; D gene: .; CDR3 protein: CASRRGQPSYEQYF; CDR3 DNA: TGTGCCAGCAGGCGGGGACAGCCCTCCTACGAGCAGTACTTC
clone size: once; V gene: TRBV10-1; J gene: TRBJ2-1; D gene: TRBD2; CDR3 protein: CASSDTLAGTSNEQFF; CDR3 DNA: TGCGCCAGCAGTGATACGCTAGCGGGGACGAGTAATGAGCAGTTCTTC
clone size: .; V gene: TRBV9; J gene: TRBJ2-3; D gene: .; CDR3 protein: CASSPQIATDTQYF; CDR3 DNA: TGTGCCAGCAGCCCCCAGATAGCCACAGATACGCAGTATTTT
clone size: once; V gene: TRBV3-1/TRBV3-2; J gene: TRBJ1-2; D gene: .; CDR3 protein: CASSRGGQGNYGYTF; CDR3 DNA: TGTGCCAGCAGCAGGGGGGGCCAGGGTAATTATGGCTACACCTTC
clone size: .; V gene: TRBV5-6; J gene: TRBJ1-6; D gene: .; CDR3 protein: CASSLKGYSPLHF; CDR3 DNA: TGTGCCAGCAGCTTGAAGGGGTACTCACCCCTCCACTTT
clone size: once; V gene: TRBV6-5; J gene: TRBJ2-1; D gene: TRBD1; CDR3 protein: CASSYDRGSYNEQFF; CDR3 DNA: TGTGCCAGCAGTTACGACAGGGGGTCCTACAATGAGCAGTTCTTC
clone size: .; V gene: TRBV11-2; J gene: TRBJ1-1; D gene: .; CDR3 protein: CASSGGGSGSRTEAFF; CDR3 DNA: TGTGCCAGCAGTGGCGGGGGGAGTGGGTCTAGGACTGAAGCTTTCTTT
clone size: .; V gene: TRBV14; J gene: TRBJ2-7; D gene: TRBD1; CDR3 protein: CASRPTLTRTGPSYEQYF; CDR3 DNA: TGTGCCAGCAGACCAACACTCACTCGGACAGGACCCTCCTACGAGCAGTACTTC
clone size: few; V gene: TRBV5-1; J gene: TRBJ2-5; D gene: .; CDR3 protein: CASSLLAAQETQYF; CDR3 DNA: TGCGCCAGCAGCTTGCTTGCGGCCCAAGAGACCCAGTACTTC
clone size: .; V gene: TRBV2; J gene: TRBJ1-4; D gene: TRBD1; CDR3 protein: CASRRTGWDGEKLFF; CDR3 DNA: TGTGCCAGCAGACGGACAGGTTGGGACGGTGAAAAACTGTTTTTT
clone size: .; V gene: TRBV7-9; J gene: TRBJ2-5; D gene: .; CDR3 protein: CASSRMGRAAETQYF; CDR3 DNA: TGTGCCAGCAGCCGCATGGGTCGTGCGGCGGAGACCCAGTACTTC
clone size: .; V gene: TRBV5-3; J gene: TRBJ2-7; D gene: .; CDR3 protein: CARSLAQGPYEQYF; CDR3 DNA: TGTGCCAGAAGCTTGGCGCAGGGGCCTTACGAGCAGTACTTC
clone size: many; V gene: TRBV11-2; J gene: TRBJ1-2; D gene: .; CDR3 protein: CASSSSNYGYTF; CDR3 DNA: TGTGCCAGCAGCTCATCTAACTATGGCTACACCTTC
clone size: .; V gene: TRBV2; J gene: TRBJ1-2; D gene: .; CDR3 protein: CASSDRTVRYGYTF; CDR3 DNA: TGTGCCAGCAGTGACCGGACAGTCCGCTATGGCTACACCTTC
clone size: many; V gene: TRBV15; J gene: TRBJ1-2; D gene: .; CDR3 protein: CATSRDMVEGLGGYTF; CDR3 DNA: TGTGCCACCAGCAGAGACATGGTGGAGGGCTTGGGGGGCTACACCTTC
clone size: once; V gene: TRBV5-1; J gene: TRBJ2-3; D gene: .; CDR3 protein: CASSPGAGITDTQYF; CDR3 DNA: TGCGCCAGCAGCCCCGGCGCGGGGATAACAGATACGCAGTATTTT
clone size: .; V gene: TRBV5-1; J gene: TRBJ2-1; D gene: .; CDR3 protein: CASSLGGGHFYEQFF; CDR3 DNA: TGCGCCAGCAGCTTAGGCGGGGGCCATTTCTATGAGCAGTTCTTC
clone size: .; V gene: TRBV30; J gene: TRBJ1-2; D gene: .; CDR3 protein: CAWSVSAGGGYTF; CDR3 DNA: TGTGCCTGGAGTGTAAGCGCGGGGGGTGGCTACACCTTC
clone size: few; V gene: TRBV10-3; J gene: TRBJ2-2; D gene: .; CDR3 protein: CAIRPSRDNTGELFF; CDR3 DNA: TGTGCCATCAGGCCCTCCCGGGATAACACCGGGGAGCTGTTTTTT
clone size: once; V gene: TRBV6-1; J gene: TRBJ2-5; D gene: TRBD1; CDR3 protein: CASSEAWDRGQETQYF; CDR3 DNA: TGTGCCAGCAGTGAAGCCTGGGACAGGGGGCAAGAGACCCAGTACTTC
clone size: .; V gene: TRBV30; J gene: TRBJ2-7; D gene: .; CDR3 protein: CASGRSSSYEQYF; CDR3 DNA: TGTGCCTCGGGACGGTCAAGCTCCTACGAGCAGTACTTC
clone size: once; V gene: TRBV5-1; J gene: TRBJ2-1; D gene: TRBD2; CDR3 protein: CASSFGAGVNEQFF; CDR3 DNA: TGCGCCAGCAGCTTCGGAGCGGGAGTCAATGAGCAGTTCTTC
clone size: .; V gene: TRBV7-9; J gene: TRBJ1-1; D gene: TRBD1; CDR3 protein: CASSPERTGRRKNTEAFF; CDR3 DNA: TGTGCCAGCAGCCCGGAGAGGACAGGCCGTAGGAAGAACACTGAAGCTTTCTTT
clone size: few; V gene: TRBV11-1; J gene: TRBJ1-5; D gene: .; CDR3 protein: CASSAQGYNQPQHF; CDR3 DNA: TGTGCCAGCAGCGCACAGGGTTACAATCAGCCCCAGCATTTT
clone size: .; V gene: TRBV3-1/TRBV3-2; J gene: TRBJ1-4; D gene: .; CDR3 protein: CASSHPSAGEKLFF; CDR3 DNA: TGTGCCAGCAGCCACCCTTCGGCGGGGGAAAAACTGTTTTTT
clone size: .; V gene: TRBV4-1; J gene: TRBJ2-7; D gene: TRBD2; CDR3 protein: CASSLDEGLAGNSYEQYF; CDR3 DNA: TGCGCCAGCAGCCTCGACGAGGGACTAGCGGGGAACTCCTACGAGCAGTACTTC
clone size: .; V gene: TRBV19; J gene: TRBJ1-5; D gene: .; CDR3 protein: CASSLQGGDNQPQHF; CDR3 DNA: TGTGCCAGTAGTTTACAGGGTGGGGACAATCAGCCCCAGCATTTT
clone size: .; V gene: TRBV19; J gene: TRBJ1-2; D gene: TRBD1; CDR3 protein: CASSISGTGNYGYTF; CDR3 DNA: TGTGCCAGTAGTATATCTGGGACAGGGAACTATGGCTACACCTTC
clone size: .; V gene: TRBV3-1/TRBV3-2; J gene: TRBJ2-3; D gene: TRBD2; CDR3 protein: CASSPTSGGAADTQYF; CDR3 DNA: TGTGCCAGCAGCCCGACTAGCGGGGGGGCGGCAGATACGCAGTATTTT
clone size: .; V gene: TRBV7-8; J gene: TRBJ1-5; D gene: .; CDR3 protein: CASSLRGGGQPQHF; CDR3 DNA: TGTGCCAGCAGCTTAAGGGGAGGAGGTCAGCCCCAGCATTTT
clone size: .; V gene: TRBV10-1; J gene: TRBJ2-1; D gene: TRBD2; CDR3 protein: CASSAGRVQFF; CDR3 DNA: TGCGCCAGCAGTGCGGGGAGGGTGCAGTTCTTC